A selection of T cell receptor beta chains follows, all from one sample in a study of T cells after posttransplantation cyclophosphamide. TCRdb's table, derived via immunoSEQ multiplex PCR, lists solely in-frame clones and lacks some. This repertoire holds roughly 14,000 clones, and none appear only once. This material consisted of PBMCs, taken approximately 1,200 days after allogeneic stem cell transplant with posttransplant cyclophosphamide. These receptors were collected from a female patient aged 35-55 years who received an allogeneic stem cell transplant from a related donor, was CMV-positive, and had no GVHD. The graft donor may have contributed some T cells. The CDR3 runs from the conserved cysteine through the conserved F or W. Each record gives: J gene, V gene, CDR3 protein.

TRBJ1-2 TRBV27 CASSFSSGTGWGYGYTF
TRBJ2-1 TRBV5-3 CARSRDSWPTGEQFF
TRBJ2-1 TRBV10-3 CATGGEDSYNEQFF
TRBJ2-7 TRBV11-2 CASSLVRTGEIF
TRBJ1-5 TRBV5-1 CASSLVPEENQPQHF
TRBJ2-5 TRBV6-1 CASSRDRVETQYF
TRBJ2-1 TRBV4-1 CASSQASHEQFF
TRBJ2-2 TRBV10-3 CAISESPSGGRSTGELFF
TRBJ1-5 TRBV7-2 CASSSGGIVGQPQHF
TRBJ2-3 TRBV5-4 CASRNWGLAGTDTQYF
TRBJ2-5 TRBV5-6 CASSLVGGGETQYF
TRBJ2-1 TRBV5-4 CASSPGLAGNFEQFF
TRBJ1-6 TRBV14 CASSQKQGTSLHF
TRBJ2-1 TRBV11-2 CASSPGTSGGRQFF
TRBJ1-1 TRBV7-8 CASSSITGDTEAFF
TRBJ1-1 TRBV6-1 CASSATEQNTEAFF
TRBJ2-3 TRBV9 CASSFGTSGGASTDTQYF
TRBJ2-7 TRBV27 CASSLKSVQYF
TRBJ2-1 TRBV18 CASSPLAGGSNEQFF
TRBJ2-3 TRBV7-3 CASSPTGSFTDTQYF
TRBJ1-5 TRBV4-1 CASSQGLDRELPQHF
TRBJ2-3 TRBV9 CASSVGEWGNRGQYF
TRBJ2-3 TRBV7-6 CASSSPRTGGDTQYF
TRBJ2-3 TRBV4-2 CASSQTRGGDADTQYF
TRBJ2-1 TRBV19 CASRGQETYNEQFF
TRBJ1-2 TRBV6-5 CASRDRESYTF
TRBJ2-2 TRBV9 CASSVYGGSMDTGELFF
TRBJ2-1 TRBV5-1 CASSLDLEQFF
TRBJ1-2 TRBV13 CASSPAGVRYGYTF
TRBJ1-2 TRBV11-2 CASSLDPPGQGGNGYTF
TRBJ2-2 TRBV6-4 CASSYGESGELFF
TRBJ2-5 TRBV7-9 CASSRRDRGDETQYF
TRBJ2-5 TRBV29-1 CSVAGREGSQTQYF
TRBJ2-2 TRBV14 CASSQVYGELFF
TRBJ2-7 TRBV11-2 CASSTHPFRSYEQYF
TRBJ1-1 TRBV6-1 CASSLDRAYTEAFF
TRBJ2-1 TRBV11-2 CASSPRTSGNEQFF
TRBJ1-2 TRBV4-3 CASSQATGIYGYTF
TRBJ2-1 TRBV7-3 CASSFFAGGNNEQFF
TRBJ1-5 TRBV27 CASSPTGLGDQPQHF
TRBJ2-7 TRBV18 CASSTSIGYEQYF
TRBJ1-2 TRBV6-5 CASSQGLFYGYTF
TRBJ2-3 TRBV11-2 CASSLTMGQGQDTQYF
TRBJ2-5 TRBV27 CASSLSAGLRTQYF
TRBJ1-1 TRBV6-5 CASSSTVNTEAFF
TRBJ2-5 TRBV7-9 CASSLNAGDGETQYF
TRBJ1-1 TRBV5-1 CASSLDQGVRTEAFF
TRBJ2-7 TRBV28 CASNFGTGLSYEQYF
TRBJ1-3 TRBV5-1 CASSLAPQGTGNTIYF
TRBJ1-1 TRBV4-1 CASSLSGTGVNTEAFF
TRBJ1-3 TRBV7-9 CASGRPDREGNTIYF
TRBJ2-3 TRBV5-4 CASSPTSGGMSDTQYF
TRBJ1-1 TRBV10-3 CAINPQGGPPEAFF